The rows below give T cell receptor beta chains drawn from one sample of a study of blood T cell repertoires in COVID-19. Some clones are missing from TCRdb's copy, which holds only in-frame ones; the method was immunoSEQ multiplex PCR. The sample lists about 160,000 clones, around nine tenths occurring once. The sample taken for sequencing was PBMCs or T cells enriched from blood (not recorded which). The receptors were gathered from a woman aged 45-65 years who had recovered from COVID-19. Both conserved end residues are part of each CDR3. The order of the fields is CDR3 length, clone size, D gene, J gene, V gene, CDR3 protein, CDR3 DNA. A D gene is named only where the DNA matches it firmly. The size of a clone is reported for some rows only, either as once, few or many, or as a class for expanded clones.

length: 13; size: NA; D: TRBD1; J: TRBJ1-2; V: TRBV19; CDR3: CASRQGAVSGYTF; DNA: TGTGCCAGTAGACAGGGGGCAGTGAGTGGCTACACCTTC
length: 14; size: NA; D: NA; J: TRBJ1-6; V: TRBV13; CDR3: CASSLGEYNSPLHF; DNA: TGTGCCAGCAGCTTAGGGGAGTATAATTCACCCCTCCACTTT
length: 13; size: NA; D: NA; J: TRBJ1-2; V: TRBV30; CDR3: CACYRDLGYGYTF; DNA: TGTGCCTGTTACAGGGACCTGGGCTATGGCTACACCTTC
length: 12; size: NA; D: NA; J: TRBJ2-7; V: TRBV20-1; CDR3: CSASKGSGEQYF; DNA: TGCAGTGCTAGTAAAGGCAGCGGGGAGCAGTACTTC
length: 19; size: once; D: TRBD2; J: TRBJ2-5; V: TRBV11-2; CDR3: CASSLGARVSGGIQETQYF; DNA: TGTGCCAGCAGCTTAGGGGCCAGGGTGAGCGGGGGAATCCAAGAGACCCAGTACTTC
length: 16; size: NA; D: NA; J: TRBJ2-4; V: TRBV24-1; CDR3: CATSGGGGIAKNIQYF; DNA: TGTGCCACCTCCGGGGGAGGAGGCATAGCCAAAAACATTCAGTACTTC
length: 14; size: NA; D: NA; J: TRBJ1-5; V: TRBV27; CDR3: CASSSRQVNQPQHF; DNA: TGTGCCAGCAGTTCCCGACAGGTAAATCAGCCCCAGCATTTT
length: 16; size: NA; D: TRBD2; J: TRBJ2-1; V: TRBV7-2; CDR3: CASSLGLANFYNEQFF; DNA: TGTGCCAGCAGCTTAGGACTAGCTAATTTCTACAATGAGCAGTTCTTC
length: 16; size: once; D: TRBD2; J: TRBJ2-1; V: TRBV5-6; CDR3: CASSGLAGGYPPEQFF; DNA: TGTGCCAGCTCCGGCCTAGCGGGGGGGTATCCCCCAGAGCAGTTCTTC
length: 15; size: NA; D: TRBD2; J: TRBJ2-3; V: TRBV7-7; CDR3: CASSLDGGTTDTQYF; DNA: TGTGCCAGCAGCTTAGACGGGGGGACCACAGATACGCAGTATTTT
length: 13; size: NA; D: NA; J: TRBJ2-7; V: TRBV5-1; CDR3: CASSLATGYEQYF; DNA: TGCGCCAGCAGCTTGGCCACAGGGTACGAGCAGTACTTC
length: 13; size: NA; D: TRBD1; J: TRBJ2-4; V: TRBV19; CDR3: CASSHRGGNIQYF; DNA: TGTGCCAGTAGTCACAGGGGTGGGAACATTCAGTACTTC
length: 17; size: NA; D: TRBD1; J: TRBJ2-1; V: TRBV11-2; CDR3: CASSKFDRDRAYNEQFF; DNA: TGTGCCAGCAGCAAATTCGACCGGGACAGGGCCTACAATGAGCAGTTCTTC
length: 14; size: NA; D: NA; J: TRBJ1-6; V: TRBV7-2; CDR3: CASSLLRPSSPLHF; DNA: TGTGCCAGCAGCTTATTAAGACCTAGTTCACCCCTCCACTTT
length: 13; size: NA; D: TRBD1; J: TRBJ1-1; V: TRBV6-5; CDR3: CASSLDRARGAFF; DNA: TGTGCCAGCAGTTTGGACAGGGCGAGGGGAGCTTTCTTT
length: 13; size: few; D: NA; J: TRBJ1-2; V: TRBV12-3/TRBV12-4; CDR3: CASSLGRVYGYTF; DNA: TGTGCCAGCAGTTTAGGAAGAGTCTATGGCTACACCTTC
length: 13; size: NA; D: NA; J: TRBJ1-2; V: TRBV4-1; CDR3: CASSPSTLGGYTF; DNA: TGCGCCAGCAGCCCTTCAACTCTCGGTGGCTACACCTTC
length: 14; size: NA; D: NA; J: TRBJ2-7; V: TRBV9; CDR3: CASSVALQTYEQYF; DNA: TGTGCCAGCAGCGTAGCTTTACAAACCTACGAGCAGTACTTC
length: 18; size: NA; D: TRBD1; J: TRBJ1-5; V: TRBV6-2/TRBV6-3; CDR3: CASSYRGLLQGSNQPQHF; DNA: TGTGCCAGCAGTTACAGGGGGCTGCTTCAGGGGAGCAATCAGCCCCAGCATTTT
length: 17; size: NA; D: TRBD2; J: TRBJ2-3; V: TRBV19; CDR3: CASSLLAGAHSTDTQYF; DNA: TGTGCCAGTAGTCTACTAGCGGGGGCTCATAGCACAGATACGCAGTATTTT
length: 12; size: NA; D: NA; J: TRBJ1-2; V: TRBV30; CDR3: CACYSGNYGYTF; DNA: TGTGCCTGCTATTCAGGGAACTATGGCTACACCTTC
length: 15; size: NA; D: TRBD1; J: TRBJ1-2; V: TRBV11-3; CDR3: CASSPRTGSNYGYTF; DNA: TGTGCCAGCAGCCCCCGGACAGGGTCTAACTATGGCTACACCTTC
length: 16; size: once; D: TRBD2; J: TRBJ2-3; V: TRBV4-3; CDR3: CASSQRPSGVTDTQYF; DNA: TGCGCCAGCAGCCAACGTCCTAGCGGGGTCACAGATACGCAGTATTTT
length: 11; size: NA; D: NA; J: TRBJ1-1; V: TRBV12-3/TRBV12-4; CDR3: CASSLLGDAFF; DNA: TGTGCCAGCAGCCTCCTGGGCGATGCTTTCTTT
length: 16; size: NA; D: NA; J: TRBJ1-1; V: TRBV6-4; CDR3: CASSDSWGGRNTEAFF; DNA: TGTGCCAGCAGTGACTCCTGGGGGGGCCGGAACACTGAAGCTTTCTTT
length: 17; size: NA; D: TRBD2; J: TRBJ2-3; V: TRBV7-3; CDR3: CASSLTAAGGGTDTQYF; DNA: TGTGCCAGCAGCTTAACCGCTGCCGGGGGGGGCACAGATACGCAGTATTTT
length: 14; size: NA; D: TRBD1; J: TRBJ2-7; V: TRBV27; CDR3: CASSWGTASYEQYF; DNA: TGTGCCAGCAGTTGGGGGACAGCCTCCTACGAGCAGTACTTC
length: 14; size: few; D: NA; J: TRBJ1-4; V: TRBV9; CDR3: CASSAGQNNEKLFF; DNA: TGTGCCAGCAGCGCCGGACAGAATAATGAAAAACTGTTTTTT
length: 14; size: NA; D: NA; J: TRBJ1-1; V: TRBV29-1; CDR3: CSVVLPDSRTEAFF; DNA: TGCAGCGTTGTTTTACCGGACAGCAGGACTGAAGCTTTCTTT
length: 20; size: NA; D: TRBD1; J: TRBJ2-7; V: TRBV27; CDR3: CASSFSKPADRGRFPYEQYF; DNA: TGTGCCAGCAGTTTTTCGAAACCCGCTGACAGGGGGCGCTTCCCCTACGAGCAGTACTTC
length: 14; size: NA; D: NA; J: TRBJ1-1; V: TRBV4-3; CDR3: CASSQRVMNTEAFF; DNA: TGCGCCAGCAGCCAGAGAGTAATGAACACTGAAGCTTTCTTT
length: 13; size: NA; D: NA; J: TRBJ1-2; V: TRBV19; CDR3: CASNQGGNYGYTF; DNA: TGTGCCAGTAATCAAGGGGGAAACTATGGCTACACCTTC
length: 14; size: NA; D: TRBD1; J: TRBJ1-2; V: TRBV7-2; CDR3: CASSWGQGNYGYTF; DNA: TGTGCCAGCAGCTGGGGACAGGGTAACTATGGCTACACCTTC
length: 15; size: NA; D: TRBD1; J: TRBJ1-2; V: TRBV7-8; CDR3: CASSLHRGLSYGYTF; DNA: TGTGCCAGCAGCTTACACAGGGGGCTAAGCTATGGCTACACCTTC
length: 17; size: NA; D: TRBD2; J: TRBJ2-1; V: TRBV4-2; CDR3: CASSQGVAGGRYNEQFF; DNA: TGTGCCAGCAGCCAAGGGGTAGCGGGGGGGCGCTACAATGAGCAGTTCTTC
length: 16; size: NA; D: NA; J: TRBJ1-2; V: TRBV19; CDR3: CASSPLTVLLSYGYTF; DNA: TGTGCCAGTAGTCCCCTGACAGTTCTTCTCTCCTATGGCTACACCTTC
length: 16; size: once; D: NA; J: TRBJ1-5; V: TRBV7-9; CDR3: CASSLAGDGSNQPQHF; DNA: TGTGCCAGCAGCTTAGCGGGTGACGGGAGCAATCAGCCCCAGCATTTT
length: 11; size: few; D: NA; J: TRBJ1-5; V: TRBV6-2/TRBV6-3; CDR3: CASSGGQPQHF; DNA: TGTGCCAGCAGTGGCGGTCAGCCCCAGCATTTT